This T cell receptor beta chain was captured by sequencing in a study of tumor-infiltrating lymphocytes in primary liver carcinoma. Across the study: Tumors, staged T1-T3 N0M0, spanned roughly 4 to 10 cm. Study-level findings and limits: Tumor region pairs shared more overlap than did tumor-adjacent and tumor-blood pairs.

This clonotype was observed at least ten times. Its target is unknown. The template, roughly 510 ng total RNA, yielded TCR beta cDNA made with a constant-region primer. Each TCR beta library was derived from three nested multiplex PCR rounds that employed slightly modified ARM-PCR. It was with TRBV1-TRBV30 forward primers and a C-beta reverse primer that the first two PCR rounds were run, at roughly 11 cycles each. TCRdb reanalysed the multiplex PCR reads using MiXCR and keeps one entry per CDR3 protein. Counted here are 300,000 to 400,000 distinct CDR3 sequences, roughly two thirds occurring once; the ten biggest clones make up 5% to 6.5%. Out of unsorted whole blood came the blood RNA, and germline DNA was extracted as well. From germline, CDR1 is MGHRA and CDR2 YSYEKL. The CDR3 loop spans 18 amino acids. V was clipped by 5 bases and J by 5 bases; unmatched bases: 12.

The chain couples TRBV4-1 to TRBJ2-1, with 13 nucleotides matching TRBD2. The receptor comes from a man aged 40-49 years with primary liver carcinoma and hepatitis B virus infection. Sequencing was performed on peripheral blood. CDR3 nucleotide sequence: TGCGCCAGCAGCTTTCGGACTAGCGGGAGTTTCAGTCACAATGAGCAGTTCTTC. Protein sequence: CASSFRTSGSFSHNEQFF.